This TCR beta chain originates from a study of T cell responses to AZD1222 COVID-19 vaccine. Turning to the study itself: It was second doses at about 4 or about 12 weeks that were pooled. Whole-study results and caveats: Targets within unmutated variant regions were reportedly found for nearly half of spike-specific TCRs.

Looked up from germline, CDR1 is SGHVS and CDR2 is FQNEAQ. The CDR3 runs to 13 residues. Trimming stripped 3 bases from V and 4 bases from J, with 9 bases between. The repertoire was sequenced with immunoSEQ multiplex PCR; TCRdb's copy has only in-frame clones and lacks some. The sample has fewer than 70,000 clones, 85% to 90% seen once. In the case of this clone: Antigen unknown.

The rearrangement uses TRBV7-8 and TRBJ1-1; D remains ambiguous. The specimen was peripheral blood, collected on day 0 of AZD1222 vaccination. The receptor was isolated from an adult in good health. CDR3 loop: CASSLNTGTEAFF. In nucleotides, the CDR3 is TGTGCCAGCAGCTTGAACACGGGCACTGAAGCTTTCTTT. The whole variable domain, filled in from reference TRBV7-8 and TRBJ1-1, reads GAGVSQSPRYKVAKRGQDVALRCDPISGHVSLFWYQQALGQGPEFLTYFQNEAQLDKSGLPSDRFFAERPEGSVSTLKIQRTQQEDSAVYLCASSLNTGTEAFFGQGTRLTVV.